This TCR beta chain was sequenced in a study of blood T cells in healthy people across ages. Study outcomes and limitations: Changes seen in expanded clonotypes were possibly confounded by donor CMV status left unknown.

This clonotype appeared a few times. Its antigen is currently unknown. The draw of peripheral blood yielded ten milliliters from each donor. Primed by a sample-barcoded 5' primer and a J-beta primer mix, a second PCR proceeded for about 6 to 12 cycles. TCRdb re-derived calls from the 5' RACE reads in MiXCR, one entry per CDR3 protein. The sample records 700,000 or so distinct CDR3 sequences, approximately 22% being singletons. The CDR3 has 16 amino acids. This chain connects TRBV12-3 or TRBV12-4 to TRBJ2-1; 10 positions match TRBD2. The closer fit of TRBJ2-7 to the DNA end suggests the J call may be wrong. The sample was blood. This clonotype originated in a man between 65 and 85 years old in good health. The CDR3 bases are TGTGCCAGCAGTTTGGGACCTAGCGGGGGAACCTACGAGCAGTACTTC. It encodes CASSLGPSGGTYEQYF.